This T cell receptor (beta chain) was sequenced in a study of T-cell memory formation after mild COVID-19. Study-wide background: Largely donor-specific TCR clusters were found.

Germline CDR1 SGHTA, CDR2 FQGNSA. The V and J ends lost 3 bases and 9 bases respectively, with 12 bases between them. This CDR3 is 13 amino acids long. Findings and limits, study-wide: Contracting CD4+ clones sat mainly in CM and EM; CD8+ in EMRA. Pre-infection memory showed some responding clones, and this suggested that cross-reactive memory joined.

Concerning this clonotype itself: Antigen specificity is unknown.

TCRdb ran MiXCR on the 5' RACE reads and lists one entry per CDR3 protein. The sample contains around 250,000 distinct CDR3 sequences, approximately 16% of which appear only once. This clonotype originated in a man between 18 and 35 years old who had mild COVID-19 (a few samples of this study predate the infection). Cell type and time point are not known. Sequencing was done on a sample of PBMCs or a T cell subset sorted from them (not recorded which). V usage is TRBV7-2 and J usage is TRBJ2-1; the D gene is possibly TRBD2 (6 bases). This CDR3 reads CASSFRRGPEQFF. Written as DNA, the CDR3 is TGTGCCAGCAGCTTTCGGCGGGGTCCTGAGCAGTTCTTC.